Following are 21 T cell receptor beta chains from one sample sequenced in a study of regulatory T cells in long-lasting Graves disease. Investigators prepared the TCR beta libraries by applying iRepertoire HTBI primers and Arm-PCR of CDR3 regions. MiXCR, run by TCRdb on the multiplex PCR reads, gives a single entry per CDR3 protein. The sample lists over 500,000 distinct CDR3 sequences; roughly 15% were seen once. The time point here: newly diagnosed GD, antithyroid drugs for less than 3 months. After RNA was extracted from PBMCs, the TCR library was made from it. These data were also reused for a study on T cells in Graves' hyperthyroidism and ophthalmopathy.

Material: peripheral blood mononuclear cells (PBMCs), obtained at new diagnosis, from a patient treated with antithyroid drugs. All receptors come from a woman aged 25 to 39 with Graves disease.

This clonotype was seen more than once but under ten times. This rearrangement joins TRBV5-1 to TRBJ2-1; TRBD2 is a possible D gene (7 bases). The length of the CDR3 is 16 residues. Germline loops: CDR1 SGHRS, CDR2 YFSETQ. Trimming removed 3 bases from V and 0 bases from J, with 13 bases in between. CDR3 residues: CASSSQGGGSYNEQFF. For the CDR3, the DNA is TGCGCCAGCAGCTCACAGGGAGGGGGCTCCTACAATGAGCAGTTCTTC.

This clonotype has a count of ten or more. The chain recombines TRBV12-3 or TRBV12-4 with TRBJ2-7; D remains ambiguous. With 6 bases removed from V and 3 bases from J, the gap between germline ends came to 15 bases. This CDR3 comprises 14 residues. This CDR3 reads CASSPDASGYEQYF. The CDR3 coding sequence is TGTGCCAGCAGCCCGGACGCGTCGGGCTACGAGCAGTACTTC.

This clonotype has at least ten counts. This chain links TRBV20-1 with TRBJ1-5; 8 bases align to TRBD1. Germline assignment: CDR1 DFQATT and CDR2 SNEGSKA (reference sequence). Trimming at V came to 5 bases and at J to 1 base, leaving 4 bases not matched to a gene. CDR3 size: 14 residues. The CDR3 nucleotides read TGCAGTGCTCGGAGGACAGGGAGCAATCAGCCCCAGCATTTT. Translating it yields CSARRTGSNQPQHF.

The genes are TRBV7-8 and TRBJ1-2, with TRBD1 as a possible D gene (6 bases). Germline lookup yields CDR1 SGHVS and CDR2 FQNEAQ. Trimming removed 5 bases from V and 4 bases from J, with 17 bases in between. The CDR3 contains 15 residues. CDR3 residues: CASSIQPDSFYGYTF. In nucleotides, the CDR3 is TGTGCCAGCAGCATACAACCGGACAGTTTCTATGGCTACACCTTC.

CDR3 DNA: TGCAGTGCTCCCGGACAGGGATTCTACGAGCAGTACTTC. This sequence encodes CSAPGQGFYEQYF. J is TRBJ2-7 and V is TRBV20-1; 8 bases are a match to TRBD1. In germline, CDR1 is DFQATT, CDR2 SNEGSKA (reference sequence). The length of the CDR3 is 13 residues. With 5 bases clipped from V and 3 bases from J, the junction kept 6 bases outside the gene matches.

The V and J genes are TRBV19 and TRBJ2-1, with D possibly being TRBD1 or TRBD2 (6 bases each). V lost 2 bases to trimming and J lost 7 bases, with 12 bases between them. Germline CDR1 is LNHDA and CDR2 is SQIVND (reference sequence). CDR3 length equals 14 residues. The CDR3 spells CASSITGAGNEQFF. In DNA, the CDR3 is TGTGCCAGTAGTATAACGGGGGCTGGTAATGAGCAGTTCTTC.

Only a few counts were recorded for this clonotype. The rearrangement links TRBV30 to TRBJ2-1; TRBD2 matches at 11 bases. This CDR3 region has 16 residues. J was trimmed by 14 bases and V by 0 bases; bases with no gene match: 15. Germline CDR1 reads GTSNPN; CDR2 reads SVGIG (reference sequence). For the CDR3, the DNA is TGTGCCTGGAGTGTTTCCGTGATCCTAGCGGGAGGCCGGAAGTTCTTC. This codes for CAWSVSVILAGGRKFF.

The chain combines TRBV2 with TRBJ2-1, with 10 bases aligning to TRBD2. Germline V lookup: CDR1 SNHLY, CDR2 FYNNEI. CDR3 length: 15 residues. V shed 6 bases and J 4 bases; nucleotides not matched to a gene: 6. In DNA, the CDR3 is TGTGCCAGCAGGGGTCCGGGACTAGCGTACAATGAGCAGTTCTTC. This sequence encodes CASRGPGLAYNEQFF.

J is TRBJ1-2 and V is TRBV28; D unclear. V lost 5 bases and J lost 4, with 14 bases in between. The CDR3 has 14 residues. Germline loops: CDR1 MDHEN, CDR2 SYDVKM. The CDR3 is CASSPSLGGYGYTF. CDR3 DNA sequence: TGTGCCAGCAGTCCATCCCTAGGCGGCTATGGCTACACCTTC.

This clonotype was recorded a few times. CDR3 DNA: TGTGCCATCAGTGAGACTGGGTTCGCTGAAGCTTTCTTT. It yields the protein CAISETGFAEAFF. V usage is TRBV10-3 and J usage is TRBJ1-1; no clear D. Germline loops: CDR1 ENHRY, CDR2 SYGVKD. Trimming took 2 bases from V and 6 from J, leaving 10 bases between them. The CDR3 totals 13 residues.

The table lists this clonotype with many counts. The CDR3 is CASSSPGQDYNSPLHF. In DNA form, the CDR3 reads TGTGCCAGCAGTTCGCCGGGACAGGACTATAATTCACCCCTCCACTTT. The chain recombines TRBV28 with TRBJ1-6, with 8 bases identical to TRBD1. This CDR3 has 16 amino acids. V lost 4 bases, J lost 3 bases, and 5 bases stayed unmatched. CDR1 is MDHEN and CDR2 is SYDVKM in the germline V gene.

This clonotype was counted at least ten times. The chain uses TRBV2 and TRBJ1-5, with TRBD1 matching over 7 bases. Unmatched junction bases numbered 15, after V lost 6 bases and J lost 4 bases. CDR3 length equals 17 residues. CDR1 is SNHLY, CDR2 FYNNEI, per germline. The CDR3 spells CASRSAGGSSGNQPQHF. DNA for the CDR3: TGTGCCAGCAGGTCGGCAGGGGGGTCGTCCGGTAATCAGCCCCAGCATTTT.

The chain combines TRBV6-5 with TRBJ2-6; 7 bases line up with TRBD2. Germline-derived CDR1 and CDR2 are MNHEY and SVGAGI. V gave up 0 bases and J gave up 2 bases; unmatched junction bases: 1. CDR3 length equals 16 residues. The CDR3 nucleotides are TGTGCCAGCAGTTACTCGAGCGGGACTGGGGCCAACGTCCTGACTTTC. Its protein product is CASSYSSGTGANVLTF.

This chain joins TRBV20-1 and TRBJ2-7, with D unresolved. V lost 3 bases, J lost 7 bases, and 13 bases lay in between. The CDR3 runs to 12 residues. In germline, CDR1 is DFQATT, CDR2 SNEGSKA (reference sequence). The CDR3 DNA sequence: TGCAGTGCTAGGGAGTCAGTAAGGGAGCAGTACTTC. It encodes CSARESVREQYF.

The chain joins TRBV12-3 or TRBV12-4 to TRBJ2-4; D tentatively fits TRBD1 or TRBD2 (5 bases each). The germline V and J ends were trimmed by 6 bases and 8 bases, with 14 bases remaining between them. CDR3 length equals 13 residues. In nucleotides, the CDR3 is TGTGCCAGCAGATCCGGGACGAGGGACATTCAGTACTTC. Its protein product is CASRSGTRDIQYF.

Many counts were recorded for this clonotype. In DNA form, the CDR3 reads TGTGCCAGCAGTGTGTCACCCCTGGCCGGGCCCCAGCATTTT. Its protein is CASSVSPLAGPQHF. The gene calls are TRBV28 and TRBJ1-5; D not certain. CDR3 length: 14 residues. Germline V CDR1 and CDR2: MDHEN, SYDVKM. V dropped 5 bases and J dropped 9 bases, with 17 bases sitting between them.

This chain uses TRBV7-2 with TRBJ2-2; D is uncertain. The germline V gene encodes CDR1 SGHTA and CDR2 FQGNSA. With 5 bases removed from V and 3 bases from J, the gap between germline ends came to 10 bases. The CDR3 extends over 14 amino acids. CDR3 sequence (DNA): TGTGCCAGCAGCCCGGACGGTTACACCGGGGAGCTGTTTTTT. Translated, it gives CASSPDGYTGELFF. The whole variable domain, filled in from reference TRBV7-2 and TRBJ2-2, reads GAGVSQSPSNKVTEKGKDVELRCDPISGHTALYWYRQSLGQGLEFLIYFQGNSAPDKSGLPSDRFSAERTGGSVSTLTIQRTQQEDSAVYLCASSPDGYTGELFFGEGSRLTVL.

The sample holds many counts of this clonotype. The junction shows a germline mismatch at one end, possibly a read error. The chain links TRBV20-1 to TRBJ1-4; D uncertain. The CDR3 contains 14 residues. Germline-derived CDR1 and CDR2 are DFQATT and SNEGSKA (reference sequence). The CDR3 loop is CSAGDFPLREKLFF. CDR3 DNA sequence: TGCAGTGCTGGAGACTTCCCATTACGTGAAAAACTGTTTTTT.

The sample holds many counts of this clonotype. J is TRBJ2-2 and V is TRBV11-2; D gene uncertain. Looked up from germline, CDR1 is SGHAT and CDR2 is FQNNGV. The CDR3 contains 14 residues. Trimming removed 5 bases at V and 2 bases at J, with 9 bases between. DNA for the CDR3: TGTGCCAGCAGCCTAGTAGGCAACACCGGGGAGCTGTTTTTT. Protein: CASSLVGNTGELFF.

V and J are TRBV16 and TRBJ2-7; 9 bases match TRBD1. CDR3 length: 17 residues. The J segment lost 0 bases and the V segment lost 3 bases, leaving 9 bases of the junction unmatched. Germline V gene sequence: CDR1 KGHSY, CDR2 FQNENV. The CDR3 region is CASSHDPGTGSSYEQYF. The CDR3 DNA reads TGTGCCAGCAGCCATGACCCCGGGACAGGGAGCTCCTACGAGCAGTACTTC. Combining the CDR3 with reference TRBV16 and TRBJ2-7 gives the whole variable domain GEEVAQTPKHLVRGEGQKAKLYCAPIKGHSYVFWYQQVLKNEFKFLISFQNENVFDETGMPKERFSAKCLPNSPCSLEIQATKLEDSAVYFCASSHDPGTGSSYEQYFGPGTRLTVT.

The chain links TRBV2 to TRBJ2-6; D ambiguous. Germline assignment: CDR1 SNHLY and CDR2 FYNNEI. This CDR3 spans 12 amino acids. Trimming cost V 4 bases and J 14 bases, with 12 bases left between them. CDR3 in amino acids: CASSVLHGLLTF. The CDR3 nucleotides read TGTGCCAGCAGTGTTTTACACGGACTCCTGACTTTC.